A selection of T cell receptor beta chains follows, all from one sample in a study of cytomegalovirus exposure and HLA in healthy donors. Clones were read by immunoSEQ multiplex PCR, and TCRdb kept only the in-frame ones, dropping some. The table has tens of thousands of clones, less than 85% seen once. Material: PBMCs. The receptors here all came from a male donor in good health and CMV-seronegative. The CDR3 runs from the conserved cysteine through the conserved F or W. D genes are given only for firm matches. A clone size is listed for some rows: how often the clone was seen (once, few, many), or a class if it is expanded.

J gene: TRBJ2-7
D gene: NA
V gene: TRBV11-2
clone size: NA
CDR3 DNA: TGTGCCAGCAGCTTCTTGCGGGGAAGGAGCTCCTACGAGCAGTACTTC
CDR3 protein: CASSFLRGRSSYEQYF

J gene: TRBJ2-5
D gene: NA
V gene: TRBV12-5
clone size: NA
CDR3 DNA: TGTGCTAGTGGTTTGGTACAGGGCTGGGGCCAAGAGACCCAGTACTTC
CDR3 protein: CASGLVQGWGQETQYF

J gene: TRBJ2-4
D gene: NA
V gene: TRBV7-8
clone size: once
CDR3 DNA: TGTGCCAGCAGCTTAGGACCCAGGGGAAACATTCAGTACTTC
CDR3 protein: CASSLGPRGNIQYF

J gene: TRBJ1-1
D gene: TRBD1
V gene: TRBV7-9
clone size: NA
CDR3 DNA: TGTGCCAGCAGCTTCCCCTCGGGACAGTTGAACACTGAAGCTTTCTTT
CDR3 protein: CASSFPSGQLNTEAFF

J gene: TRBJ1-2
D gene: NA
V gene: TRBV4-3
clone size: once
CDR3 DNA: TGCGCCAGCAGCCAAGACCGAGGTGTCAGTCTCTATGGCTACACCTTC
CDR3 protein: CASSQDRGVSLYGYTF

J gene: TRBJ2-7
D gene: TRBD2
V gene: TRBV4-2
clone size: NA
CDR3 DNA: TGTGCCAGCAGCCCGGGGATACTAGCGGGTGCCTACGAGCAGTACTTC
CDR3 protein: CASSPGILAGAYEQYF

J gene: TRBJ2-7
D gene: TRBD1
V gene: TRBV5-1
clone size: once
CDR3 DNA: TGCGCCAGCAGCTCCCAACCGGGACAGGATAACGAGCAGTACTTC
CDR3 protein: CASSSQPGQDNEQYF

J gene: TRBJ1-6
D gene: NA
V gene: TRBV28
clone size: few
CDR3 DNA: TGTGCCAGCAGTTCGGTTTCACCCCTCCACTTT
CDR3 protein: CASSSVSPLHF

J gene: TRBJ1-3
D gene: NA
V gene: TRBV19
clone size: NA
CDR3 DNA: TGTGCCAGTAGTATAGGTGGGCCTGGAAACACCATATATTTT
CDR3 protein: CASSIGGPGNTIYF

J gene: TRBJ1-1
D gene: NA
V gene: TRBV6-1
clone size: once
CDR3 DNA: TGTGCCAGCAGCCTACGGGACTTCAGGACTGAAGCTTTCTTT
CDR3 protein: CASSLRDFRTEAFF

J gene: TRBJ2-1
D gene: NA
V gene: TRBV5-4
clone size: NA
CDR3 DNA: TGTGCCAGCGGGGCACAGGGAGTTCTCTACAATGAGCAGTTCTTC
CDR3 protein: CASGAQGVLYNEQFF

J gene: TRBJ1-5
D gene: NA
V gene: TRBV9
clone size: NA
CDR3 DNA: TGTGCCAGCAGCGTCTCAGGGGATGAGGGTCAGCCCCAGCATTTT
CDR3 protein: CASSVSGDEGQPQHF

J gene: TRBJ2-3
D gene: TRBD2
V gene: TRBV19
clone size: NA
CDR3 DNA: TGTGCCAGTAGTTTCCGGGGGGGCCTGAGCACAGATACGCAGTATTTT
CDR3 protein: CASSFRGGLSTDTQYF

J gene: TRBJ2-5
D gene: TRBD2
V gene: TRBV4-3
clone size: NA
CDR3 DNA: TGCGCCAGCAGCCGAGATAGCGGGGGGGGAGAGACCCAGTACTTC
CDR3 protein: CASSRDSGGGETQYF

J gene: TRBJ2-1
D gene: NA
V gene: TRBV10-2
clone size: once
CDR3 DNA: TGCGCCAGCAGTGAGTCGACGCTAGGCAATGAGCAGTTCTTC
CDR3 protein: CASSESTLGNEQFF

J gene: TRBJ1-2
D gene: NA
V gene: TRBV6-5
clone size: NA
CDR3 DNA: TGTGCCAGCAGTTACGCCCGGACAGTGTATGGCTACACCTTC
CDR3 protein: CASSYARTVYGYTF

J gene: TRBJ1-1
D gene: NA
V gene: TRBV19
clone size: NA
CDR3 DNA: TGTGCCAGTAGTACAACGGGGGACACTGAAGCTTTCTTT
CDR3 protein: CASSTTGDTEAFF

J gene: TRBJ1-1
D gene: NA
V gene: TRBV7-9
clone size: NA
CDR3 DNA: TGTGCCAGCAGCGCCAGGGTCTGGGACACTGAAGCTTTCTTT
CDR3 protein: CASSARVWDTEAFF

J gene: TRBJ2-2
D gene: NA
V gene: TRBV6-5
clone size: NA
CDR3 DNA: TGTGCCAGCAGTTACTCGGAGGGCGGGGAGCTGTTTTTT
CDR3 protein: CASSYSEGGELFF

J gene: TRBJ1-1
D gene: TRBD1
V gene: TRBV5-1
clone size: NA
CDR3 DNA: TGCGCCAGCAGCGGACAGGGCGAGCTAACTGAAGCTTTCTTT
CDR3 protein: CASSGQGELTEAFF

J gene: TRBJ2-2
D gene: NA
V gene: TRBV5-6
clone size: NA
CDR3 DNA: TGTGCCAGCAGCCTGGGAGCCGGGGAGCTGTTTTTT
CDR3 protein: CASSLGAGELFF

J gene: TRBJ1-6
D gene: TRBD1
V gene: TRBV6-1
clone size: few
CDR3 DNA: TGTGCCAGCACTTGGACAGGGGAGAATAATTCACCCCTCCACTTT
CDR3 protein: CASTWTGENNSPLHF

J gene: TRBJ1-4
D gene: NA
V gene: TRBV5-6
clone size: NA
CDR3 DNA: TGTGCCAGCAGCTTGGCGCAGGGGAGGGGGGATGAAAAACTGTTTTTT
CDR3 protein: CASSLAQGRGDEKLFF

J gene: TRBJ2-7
D gene: TRBD2
V gene: TRBV6-6
clone size: NA
CDR3 DNA: TGTGCCAGCAGTTACGGGGAGGGGCCGGCCTACGAGCAGTACTTC
CDR3 protein: CASSYGEGPAYEQYF

J gene: TRBJ1-1
D gene: NA
V gene: TRBV28
clone size: few
CDR3 DNA: TGTGCCAGCAGGGACAACTTGAACACTGAAGCTTTCTTT
CDR3 protein: CASRDNLNTEAFF

J gene: TRBJ2-1
D gene: NA
V gene: TRBV6-1
clone size: NA
CDR3 DNA: TGTGCCAGCAGTGTCAGAGCAGGGTGGCACTACAATGAGCAGTTCTTC
CDR3 protein: CASSVRAGWHYNEQFF

J gene: TRBJ2-7
D gene: NA
V gene: TRBV7-8
clone size: NA
CDR3 DNA: TGTGCCAGCAGCTTAGATGGCGGGTCCTTCTACGAGCAGTACTTC
CDR3 protein: CASSLDGGSFYEQYF

J gene: TRBJ1-1
D gene: NA
V gene: TRBV29-1
clone size: NA
CDR3 DNA: TGCAGCGTGGGGGGGTCCGGGACAAGGAAGAACACTGAAGCTTTCTTT
CDR3 protein: CSVGGSGTRKNTEAFF

J gene: TRBJ2-5
D gene: TRBD1
V gene: TRBV9
clone size: NA
CDR3 DNA: TGTGCCAGCAGCGTAGAGGCGGACAGGGGGGCAGAGACCCAGTACTTC
CDR3 protein: CASSVEADRGAETQYF

J gene: TRBJ1-5
D gene: NA
V gene: TRBV5-1
clone size: NA
CDR3 DNA: TGCGCCAGCAGCTTCGGGGAAATCCCCAATCAGCCCCAGCATTTT
CDR3 protein: CASSFGEIPNQPQHF

J gene: TRBJ1-2
D gene: NA
V gene: TRBV30
clone size: NA
CDR3 DNA: TGTGCCTCCCTCCCACAGGGTCGCGGCTACACCTTC
CDR3 protein: CASLPQGRGYTF

J gene: TRBJ1-5
D gene: NA
V gene: TRBV4-1
clone size: medium-sized
CDR3 DNA: TGCGCCAGCAGCCCTCCAAGATCCGGCACGGCGGGGCCCCAGCATTTT
CDR3 protein: CASSPPRSGTAGPQHF

J gene: TRBJ2-7
D gene: NA
V gene: TRBV28
clone size: NA
CDR3 DNA: TGTGCCAGCAGTTTATGGCCGGCGGCCTACGAGCAGTACTTC
CDR3 protein: CASSLWPAAYEQYF

J gene: TRBJ2-7
D gene: TRBD1
V gene: TRBV10-2
clone size: NA
CDR3 DNA: TGCGCCAGCACTGAAGGGAAGGGGGCAGGGGCCCCCGTGCAGTACTTC
CDR3 protein: CASTEGKGAGAPVQYF

J gene: TRBJ2-7
D gene: NA
V gene: TRBV6-4
clone size: NA
CDR3 DNA: TGTGCCAGCAGTGACCTTTGGTCGGGAAGTGACTTC
CDR3 protein: CASSDLWSGSDF

J gene: TRBJ1-1
D gene: NA
V gene: TRBV6-5
clone size: NA
CDR3 DNA: TGTGCCAGCAGTTCCGGGGGGGGTTTGAGAACTGAAGCTTTCTTT
CDR3 protein: CASSSGGGLRTEAFF

J gene: TRBJ1-5
D gene: NA
V gene: TRBV28
clone size: NA
CDR3 DNA: TGTGCCAGCACCCCTGGGGGGGGCAATCAGCCCCAGCATTTT
CDR3 protein: CASTPGGGNQPQHF

J gene: TRBJ2-1
D gene: TRBD1
V gene: TRBV7-9
clone size: NA
CDR3 DNA: TGTTCCAGCAGCCTACAGGGGAATGAGCAGTTCTTC
CDR3 protein: CSSSLQGNEQFF

J gene: TRBJ1-2
D gene: TRBD1
V gene: TRBV6-5
clone size: NA
CDR3 DNA: TGTGCCAGCAGTTGGGGACAGAGTGCTCTTGGAGGCTACACCTTC
CDR3 protein: CASSWGQSALGGYTF

J gene: TRBJ1-4
D gene: TRBD1
V gene: TRBV10-1
clone size: NA
CDR3 DNA: TGCGCCAGCAGTGAGTCGGGACAGATTGAAAAACTGTTTTTT
CDR3 protein: CASSESGQIEKLFF

J gene: TRBJ2-2
D gene: TRBD2
V gene: TRBV28
clone size: NA
CDR3 DNA: TGTGCCAGCTACTACGGGGGGGCCGGGTACACCGGGGAGCTGTTTTTT
CDR3 protein: CASYYGGAGYTGELFF

J gene: TRBJ2-1
D gene: TRBD2
V gene: TRBV5-1
clone size: once
CDR3 DNA: TGCGCCAGCAGCTTGGATTTCGCGGGAGGAAACTACAATGAGCAGTTCTTC
CDR3 protein: CASSLDFAGGNYNEQFF

J gene: TRBJ2-1
D gene: NA
V gene: TRBV7-6
clone size: NA
CDR3 DNA: TGTGCCAGCGGCGGACCGTCTCAGGGGATGGATGAGCAGTTCTTC
CDR3 protein: CASGGPSQGMDEQFF

J gene: TRBJ2-1
D gene: TRBD1
V gene: TRBV2
clone size: NA
CDR3 DNA: TGTGCCACAGACAGGGGGTACATAAATGAGCAGTTCTTC
CDR3 protein: CATDRGYINEQFF

J gene: TRBJ1-2
D gene: NA
V gene: TRBV30
clone size: NA
CDR3 DNA: TGTGCCTGGAATATCCGGGACAAAGGGTATGGCTACACCTTC
CDR3 protein: CAWNIRDKGYGYTF

J gene: TRBJ1-2
D gene: NA
V gene: TRBV7-9
clone size: NA
CDR3 DNA: TGTTCCACCCAGCCGGGGGGGTATGGCTACACCTTC
CDR3 protein: CSTQPGGYGYTF

J gene: TRBJ1-1
D gene: TRBD1
V gene: TRBV5-1
clone size: NA
CDR3 DNA: TGCGCCAGCAGCTTGGCCGGGACAGGGGGCACTGAAGCTTTCTTT
CDR3 protein: CASSLAGTGGTEAFF

J gene: TRBJ1-1
D gene: NA
V gene: TRBV5-1
clone size: once
CDR3 DNA: TGCGCCAGCAGCCCCCTTTCGGGCAGGGGCCCGGAGGACACTGAAGCTTTCTTT
CDR3 protein: CASSPLSGRGPEDTEAFF

J gene: TRBJ2-5
D gene: TRBD2
V gene: TRBV7-2
clone size: NA
CDR3 DNA: TGTGCCAGCAGCTCCGAAGCGGGAGGGAGGGGTGAGACCCAGTACTTC
CDR3 protein: CASSSEAGGRGETQYF

J gene: TRBJ2-3
D gene: NA
V gene: TRBV15
clone size: few
CDR3 DNA: TGTGCCACCAGCAGAGAGTTGGCGGGGGCCAACACAGATACGCAGTATTTT
CDR3 protein: CATSRELAGANTDTQYF

J gene: TRBJ2-1
D gene: TRBD2
V gene: TRBV29-1
clone size: NA
CDR3 DNA: TGCAGCGTTGAATGGCGGGAGGGCTACAATGAGCAGTTCTTC
CDR3 protein: CSVEWREGYNEQFF

J gene: TRBJ2-7
D gene: TRBD1
V gene: TRBV27
clone size: once
CDR3 DNA: TGTGCCAGCAGTAGAGACAGGGGGAGGGTCTACGAGCAGTACTTC
CDR3 protein: CASSRDRGRVYEQYF

J gene: TRBJ1-2
D gene: NA
V gene: TRBV7-6
clone size: NA
CDR3 DNA: TGTGCCAGCAGCTTAGCCGGGGGGGGCAGGGATGCGACTAACTATGGCTACACCTTC
CDR3 protein: CASSLAGGGRDATNYGYTF

J gene: TRBJ1-1
D gene: TRBD1
V gene: TRBV18
clone size: NA
CDR3 DNA: TGTGCCAGCAAAACCGGGACAGCCGACACTGAAGCTTTCTTT
CDR3 protein: CASKTGTADTEAFF

J gene: TRBJ1-4
D gene: NA
V gene: TRBV9
clone size: NA
CDR3 DNA: TGTGCCAGCAGCCCCCAATCGACCCCCGCGGAGGAAAAACTGTTTTTT
CDR3 protein: CASSPQSTPAEEKLFF

J gene: TRBJ1-1
D gene: NA
V gene: TRBV30
clone size: NA
CDR3 DNA: TGTGCCTGGAGTGCCGTACGCTTTGGGAGCGTGAGTGAGCTTGAGAACACTGAAGCTTTCTTT
CDR3 protein: CAWSAVRFGSVSELENTEAFF

J gene: TRBJ1-2
D gene: TRBD1
V gene: TRBV27
clone size: NA
CDR3 DNA: TGTGCCAGCAAGAGGGACAGCTGGTTAGGTGGCTACACCTTC
CDR3 protein: CASKRDSWLGGYTF

J gene: TRBJ2-5
D gene: TRBD2
V gene: TRBV2
clone size: NA
CDR3 DNA: TGTGCCAGCAGGGCAGGACTAGCGGGGGGGCCGGCGGAGACCCAGTACTTC
CDR3 protein: CASRAGLAGGPAETQYF

J gene: TRBJ2-3
D gene: TRBD2
V gene: TRBV7-9
clone size: once
CDR3 DNA: TGTGCCAGCAGTTCAACGGGGCTAGCGGACACAGATACGCAGTATTTT
CDR3 protein: CASSSTGLADTDTQYF

J gene: TRBJ2-7
D gene: NA
V gene: TRBV19
clone size: NA
CDR3 DNA: TGTGCCAGTAGTATTTTCCAGGGGAGCTCCTACGAGCAGTACTTC
CDR3 protein: CASSIFQGSSYEQYF